These 29 T cell receptor beta chains originate from one sample sequenced in a study of PD-L1 blockade in urothelial cancer. This sample's time point: pretreatment peripheral blood. Method: immunoSEQ multiplex PCR; TCRdb's copy keeps in-frame clones and lacks some. The table records just under 65,000 clones, about 81% of them present only once. The material was PBMCs, obtained around atezolizumab (anti-PD-L1) treatment. Source of these receptors: a man aged 70-80 years with urothelial cancer.

This chain joins TRBV5-4 and TRBJ2-2; 9 nucleotides align to TRBD2. The CDR3 sequence is 15 residues long. J gave up 8 bases and V 0 bases, and 5 bases lay outside the gene matches. Germline loops: CDR1 SGHNT, CDR2 YYREEE (reference sequence). CDR3 residues: CASSLAASGKGELFF. CDR3 sequence (DNA): TGTGCCAGCAGCTTGGCAGCTAGCGGGAAGGGGGAGCTGTTTTTT.

The genes are TRBV18 and TRBJ2-6, with a tentative D call TRBD1 (5 bases). CDR1 is KGHSH and CDR2 is LQKENI in the germline V gene. The CDR3 runs 15 residues. V lost 4 bases, J lost 2 bases, and 9 bases lay in between. The CDR3 spells CASSQGAAGANVLTF. DNA of the CDR3: TGTGCCAGCTCACAAGGGGCGGCTGGGGCCAACGTCCTGACTTTC.

CDR3 region: CASSFTGGPRYEQFF. CDR3 nucleotides: TGTGCCAGCAGCTTCACGGGAGGGCCTAGGTATGAGCAGTTCTTC. This rearrangement joins TRBV5-4 to TRBJ2-1; 8 nucleotides agree with TRBD2. CDR1 is SGHNT and CDR2 is YYREEE in the germline V gene (reference sequence). CDR3 length: 15 residues. The trim removed 2 bases at V and 8 bases at J, leaving 9 bases unmatched.

This clone occurred once. CDR3 in DNA: TGTGCCACAGGACAGGGGGAACGTCAGCCCCAGCATTTT. It yields the protein CATGQGERQPQHF. V is TRBV19 and J is TRBJ1-5; 10 bases line up with TRBD1. From germline, CDR1 is LNHDA and CDR2 SQIVND (reference sequence). The CDR3 has 13 residues. The J segment lost 6 bases and the V segment lost 10 bases, leaving 6 bases of the junction unmatched.

The rearrangement uses TRBV28 and TRBJ2-7, with 7 bases matching TRBD1. The ends lost 11 bases at V and 2 bases at J; junction bases unmatched: 9. This CDR3 is built from 13 residues. Germline CDR1 is MDHEN and CDR2 is SYDVKM. DNA for the CDR3: TGTGCCGTCACCGGGACAGAAACCTACGAGCAGTACTTC. Its translation is CAVTGTETYEQYF.

The CDR3 sequence is CASSSDLTTEAFF. The CDR3 coding sequence is TGTGCCAGCAGCTCTGATTTGACAACTGAAGCTTTCTTT. V and J are TRBV7-9 and TRBJ1-1, with D hard to call. The germline CDR1 and CDR2 sequences are SEHNR and FQNEAQ (reference sequence). Trimming took 4 bases from V and 5 from J, leaving 11 bases between them. This CDR3 is 13 amino acids long.

This chain links TRBV27 with TRBJ2-7; D perhaps matches TRBD1 (5 bases). CDR1 is MNHEY, CDR2 SMNVEV, per germline (reference sequence). The V and J ends lost 0 bases and 3 bases respectively, with 9 bases between them. The CDR3 is 14 residues long. The CDR3 spells CASSLSGVDYEQYF. For the CDR3, the DNA is TGTGCCAGCAGTTTATCAGGGGTCGACTACGAGCAGTACTTC.

The J gene is TRBJ2-3, the V gene TRBV4-1; TRBD2 matches 11 bases. The CDR3 sequence is 19 residues long. Germline CDR1 is MGHRA and CDR2 is YSYEKL. V lost 3 bases to trimming and J lost 5 bases; unmatched junction nucleotides: 16. CDR3 in DNA: TGCGCCAGCAGCCAGACCGGCTTCGTTAGCGGGAGGGCCGAAGATACGCAGTATTTT. Protein: CASSQTGFVSGRAEDTQYF.

The chain is built from TRBV7-8 and TRBJ2-2; TRBD2 matches at 15 bases. This CDR3 comprises 18 residues. J lost 5 bases, V lost 3 bases, and 7 bases had no gene match. Germline V gene sequence: CDR1 SGHVS, CDR2 FQNEAQ. The CDR3 DNA follows: TGTGCCAGCAGCTTCCCGGGACTAGCGGGAGGTCTGACCGGGGAGCTGTTTTTT. This gives the protein CASSFPGLAGGLTGELFF.

The J gene is TRBJ2-4, the V gene TRBV19; tentative D call: TRBD2 (6 bases). Per germline, CDR1 LNHDA and CDR2 SQIVND (reference sequence). This CDR3 comprises 16 residues. V was shortened by 6 bases and J by 0 bases, with 15 bases between the two germline ends. CDR3 sequence (DNA): TGTGCCAGTAGCCTAAAAGGGGAGGTAGCCAAAAACATTCAGTACTTC. Residues: CASSLKGEVAKNIQYF.

The gene calls are TRBV6-5 and TRBJ2-1, with 10 nucleotides matching TRBD2. Germline V gene sequence: CDR1 MNHEY, CDR2 SVGAGI. The CDR3 is 14 amino acids. The junction had 7 bases not matched to a gene; V was cut back by 10 bases and J by 4 bases. CDR3 amino acids: CATSPTSGYNEQFF. In DNA, the CDR3 is TGTGCCACCTCCCCGACTAGCGGGTACAATGAGCAGTTCTTC.

The table lists this clone with a count of one. CDR3 DNA: TGTGCCAGCAGTGGAGGTTCGAACTACGAGCAGTACTTC. Translating gives CASSGGSNYEQYF. The gene calls are TRBV28 and TRBJ2-7, with D tentatively TRBD2 (5 bases). The CDR3 has 13 amino acids. CDR1 and CDR2 (germline): MDHEN, SYDVKM. Trimming cost V 5 bases and J 3 bases, with 11 bases left between them.

The chain recombines TRBV4-2 with TRBJ2-7; TRBD2 agrees at 7 bases. The V segment lost 0 bases and the J segment 0 bases; nucleotides outside the gene matches: 2. This CDR3 region has 15 residues. Germline CDR1 reads LGHNA; CDR2 reads YNFKEQ. CDR3 in amino acids: CASSQERESSYEQYF. The CDR3 DNA sequence: TGTGCCAGCAGCCAAGAGCGGGAGTCCTCCTACGAGCAGTACTTC.

V gene TRBV15 combines with J gene TRBJ2-7, with D unclear. The CDR3 loop spans 14 amino acids. The V end was cut by 0 bases, the J end by 3 bases, with 9 bases between. Germline V CDR1 and CDR2: LNHNV, YYDKDF (reference sequence). The CDR3 protein is CATSRDRVNYEQYF. The CDR3 nucleotides are TGTGCCACCAGCAGAGATCGGGTGAACTACGAGCAGTACTTC.

The rearrangement uses TRBV2 and TRBJ2-6; no reliable D call. Germline lookup yields CDR1 SNHLY and CDR2 FYNNEI. The V end lost 3 bases, the J end lost 0 bases, and 3 bases lay between the germline ends. The CDR3 consists of 14 residues. CDR3 nucleotide sequence: TGTGCCAGCAGTGACCGCTCTGGGGCCAACGTCCTGACTTTC. Its translation: CASSDRSGANVLTF.

CDR3 protein: CASSLSPEGGQPQHF. CDR3 coding DNA: TGTGCCAGCAGTTTGAGCCCGGAGGGAGGTCAGCCCCAGCATTTT. The chain has TRBV27 and TRBJ1-5, with D uncertain. The germline CDR1 and CDR2 sequences are MNHEY and SMNVEV (reference sequence). The V end lost 3 bases, the J end lost 6 bases, and 15 bases lay between the germline ends. This CDR3 spans 15 amino acids.

This rearrangement joins TRBV7-9 to TRBJ2-5, with D possibly TRBD2 on 6 matching bases. Germline CDR1 and CDR2: SEHNR and FQNEAQ (reference sequence). The CDR3 spans 15 residues. V was trimmed by 6 bases and J by 4 bases, leaving 18 bases between them. CDR3 DNA sequence: TGTGCCAGCAGTACAACTAGCTTTTCGGGAGAGACCCAGTACTTC. Protein product: CASSTTSFSGETQYF.

The table lists this clone with a count of one. This rearrangement joins TRBV4-1 to TRBJ1-3; 9 bases agree with TRBD1. Trimming cost V 3 bases and J 3 bases; bases outside gene matches: 9. The CDR3 length is 17 residues. The germline CDR1 and CDR2 sequences are MGHRA and YSYEKL. Here the CDR3 DNA reads TGCGCCAGCAGCCAGGACCCGGGACAGGGAGATGGAAACACCATATATTTT. Translating gives CASSQDPGQGDGNTIYF.

The V call is TRBV2, the J call TRBJ2-7; TRBD2 matches at 7 bases. CDR3 length: 15 amino acids. Germline V gene sequence: CDR1 SNHLY, CDR2 FYNNEI. The V segment lost 2 bases and the J segment 2 bases; nucleotides outside the gene matches: 6. The CDR3 protein is CASSELAEYPYEQYF. The CDR3 DNA reads TGTGCCAGCAGTGAACTAGCGGAGTACCCCTACGAGCAGTACTTC.

V and J are TRBV6-5 and TRBJ2-1; 12 nucleotides match TRBD2. Germline CDR1 and CDR2: MNHEY and SVGAGI. CDR3 size: 15 residues. With 5 bases clipped from V and 9 bases from J, the junction kept 8 bases outside the gene matches. CDR3 DNA: TGTGCCAGCAGTCCTCTAGCGGGAGGGCCCCGTGAGCAGTTCTTC. It specifies CASSPLAGGPREQFF.

This chain joins TRBV2 and TRBJ2-3, with a possible D match to TRBD1 (7 bases). The V end lost 2 bases, the J end lost 2 bases, and 17 bases lay between the germline ends. CDR3 length: 17 amino acids. The germline V gene encodes CDR1 SNHLY and CDR2 FYNNEI. This CDR3 reads CASSEWGQGGVTDTQYF. CDR3 sequence (DNA): TGTGCCAGCAGTGAATGGGGGCAGGGGGGTGTCACAGATACGCAGTATTTT.

J is TRBJ1-2 and V is TRBV9; 9 positions match TRBD1. V dropped 0 bases and J dropped 0; count of bases not matched to a gene: 0. Looked up from germline, CDR1 is SGDLS and CDR2 is YYNGEE. There are 15 residues in the CDR3. CDR3 region: CASSVGQGANYGYTF. CDR3 nucleotides: TGTGCCAGCAGCGTAGGACAGGGGGCTAACTATGGCTACACCTTC.

The chain is built from TRBV9 and TRBJ1-5; perhaps TRBD1 as D (5 bases). The V end was cut by 6 bases, the J end by 5 bases, with 18 bases between. Per the germline V gene, CDR1 is SGDLS and CDR2 is YYNGEE. The CDR3 has 15 amino acids. The CDR3 loop is CASNRNGGDHQPQHF. The CDR3 DNA is TGTGCCAGCAACCGCAATGGGGGGGACCATCAGCCCCAGCATTTT.

The J gene is TRBJ2-1, the V gene TRBV6-5; 9 bases are a match to TRBD2. Germline CDR1 is MNHEY and CDR2 is SVGAGI. The CDR3 consists of 15 residues. J was trimmed by 3 bases and V by 4 bases; bases with no gene match: 4. DNA of the CDR3: TGTGCCAGCAGTTCTGGGACTAGCAACTACAATGAGCAGTTCTTC. Its protein is CASSSGTSNYNEQFF.

This clone was detected a few times. The V call is TRBV7-9, the J call TRBJ1-2; 10 bases are a match to TRBD1. V lost 4 bases and J lost 7; bases outside the gene matches: 3. The germline V gene encodes CDR1 SEHNR and CDR2 FQNEAQ (reference sequence). The CDR3 has 13 amino acids. DNA for the CDR3: TGTGCCAGCAGCTCGACAGGGGGCGGTGGCTACACCTTC. Protein: CASSSTGGGGYTF.

V usage is TRBV30 and J usage is TRBJ2-1, with TRBD2 as a possible D gene (6 bases). V was cut by 1 base and J by 1 base, with 8 bases left in between. The CDR3 is 14 residues long. The V gene's germline CDR1 is GTSNPN and CDR2 SVGIG (reference sequence). CDR3 sequence: CAWSAGSSYNEQFF. The DNA for the CDR3 is TGTGCCTGGAGTGCCGGGAGTTCCTACAATGAGCAGTTCTTC.

The chain employs TRBV5-5 and TRBJ2-3; 7 nucleotides agree with TRBD2. The germline gives CDR1 SGHKS, CDR2 YYEKEE (reference sequence). The CDR3 extends over 13 amino acids. V lost 7 bases and J lost 6; bases outside the gene matches: 8. The CDR3, as DNA: TGTGCCAGCCGGGAGGCGGGTACGGATACGCAGTATTTT. It codes for CASREAGTDTQYF. The full variable domain, completed using reference TRBV5-5 and TRBJ2-3, is DAGVTQSPTHLIKTRGQQVTLRCSPISGHKSVSWYQQVLGQGPQFIFQYYEKEERGRGNFPDRFSARQFPNYSSELNVNALLLGDSALYLCASREAGTDTQYFGPGTRLTVL.

V is TRBV5-6 and J is TRBJ2-3; TRBD1 matches at 8 bases. CDR3 size: 17 residues. Trimming cost V 4 bases and J 1 base; bases outside gene matches: 11. The germline V gene encodes CDR1 SGHDT and CDR2 YYEEEE. The CDR3 reads CASSTRVTGGGTDTQYF. The CDR3 region has the DNA TGTGCCAGCAGCACACGGGTTACAGGGGGAGGCACAGATACGCAGTATTTT.

The chain couples TRBV5-4 to TRBJ1-2; 11 nucleotides line up with TRBD1. Germline assignment: CDR1 SGHNT and CDR2 YYREEE (reference sequence). The CDR3 has 17 amino acids. With V trimmed by 0 bases and J by 6 bases, 10 bases remained unmatched. The CDR3 sequence: CASSLGTGGDYSDGYTF. The CDR3 region has the DNA TGTGCCAGCAGCTTGGGGACAGGGGGCGACTATTCGGATGGCTACACCTTC.